Listed below are T cell receptor beta chains from one sample, sequenced in a study of blood T cell repertoires in COVID-19. The repertoire was sequenced with immunoSEQ multiplex PCR; TCRdb's copy has only in-frame clones and lacks some. The table shows tens of thousands of clones, with 88% occurring only once. Specimen: peripheral blood. The receptors shown here come from a human donor in a cohort sampled during active COVID-19. Each CDR3 is given with its conserved first and last residue. The D gene is left open where the match is weak. Where a row states a size, it is once, few, many or the class of an expanded clone; other rows omit it.

NA	NA	TRBJ2-1	TRBV5-5	TGTGCCAGCAGCTATCAACTAGGGAGCTCCTACAATGAGCAGTTCTTC	CASSYQLGSSYNEQFF
NA	NA	TRBJ2-6	TRBV19	TGTGCCAGTAGCCGGGACAACTCTGGGGCCAACGTCCTGACTTTC	CASSRDNSGANVLTF
NA	once	TRBJ1-6	TRBV19	TGTGCCAGTAGTATATATCCAGGGCGCGGCTCCTATAATTCACCCCTCCACTTT	CASSIYPGRGSYNSPLHF
NA	once	TRBJ1-2	TRBV21-1	TGTGCCAGCAGCAAAGGAACAGGCCGCTATGGCTACACCTTC	CASSKGTGRYGYTF
TRBD2	once	TRBJ2-1	TRBV5-1	TGCGCCAGCAGCTTCGGGCGGGGGGCCTACAATGAGCAGTTCTTC	CASSFGRGAYNEQFF
TRBD1	NA	TRBJ1-1	TRBV18	TGTGCCAGCTCACTGACCGAGACAGGGGGTGGCAACACTGAAGCTTTCTTT	CASSLTETGGGNTEAFF
TRBD1	NA	TRBJ1-5	TRBV29-1	TGCAGCGTTCAGGGGGATTTGAGTCAGCCCCAGCATTTT	CSVQGDLSQPQHF
NA	NA	TRBJ2-3	TRBV7-2	TGTGCCAGCAGCTTAATCGGGAGCACAGATACGCAGTATTTT	CASSLIGSTDTQYF
NA	once	TRBJ1-2	TRBV6-2/TRBV6-3	TGTGCCAGCAGTTACTCGGAGGGTTATGGCTACACCTTC	CASSYSEGYGYTF
NA	NA	TRBJ1-2	TRBV19	TGTGCCAGTGGGTCGGAGCCTAACTATGGCTACACCTTC	CASGSEPNYGYTF
NA	few	TRBJ2-1	TRBV12-3/TRBV12-4	TGTGCCAGCACTCGTCGTTTCTATGAGCAGTTCTTC	CASTRRFYEQFF
TRBD1	once	TRBJ2-1	TRBV18	TGTGCCAGCTCACCTCTGACAGGGGGAAATGAGCAGTTCTTC	CASSPLTGGNEQFF
TRBD2	NA	TRBJ2-1	TRBV7-3	TGTGCCAGCAGCCAGGGACTAGCGGGATCCAATGAGCAGTTCTTC	CASSQGLAGSNEQFF
NA	NA	TRBJ1-1	TRBV24-1	TGTGCCACCAGGCAGCCCACCCACAGGGACACTGAAGCTTTCTTT	CATRQPTHRDTEAFF
NA	NA	TRBJ1-5	TRBV2	TGTGCCAGCAGTGAAGAATCGAATCAGCCCCAGCATTTT	CASSEESNQPQHF